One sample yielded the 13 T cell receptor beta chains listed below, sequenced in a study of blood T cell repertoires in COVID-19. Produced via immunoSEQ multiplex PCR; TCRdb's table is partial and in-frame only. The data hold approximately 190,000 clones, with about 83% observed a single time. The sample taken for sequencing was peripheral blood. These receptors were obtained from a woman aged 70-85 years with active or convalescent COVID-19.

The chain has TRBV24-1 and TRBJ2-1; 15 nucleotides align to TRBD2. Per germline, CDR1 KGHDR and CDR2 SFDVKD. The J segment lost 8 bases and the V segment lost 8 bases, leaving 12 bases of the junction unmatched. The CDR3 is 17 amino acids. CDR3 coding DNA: TGTGCCACCACCTCCCAGGGACTAGCGGGAGGTAGGGATGAGCAGTTCTTC. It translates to CATTSQGLAGGRDEQFF.

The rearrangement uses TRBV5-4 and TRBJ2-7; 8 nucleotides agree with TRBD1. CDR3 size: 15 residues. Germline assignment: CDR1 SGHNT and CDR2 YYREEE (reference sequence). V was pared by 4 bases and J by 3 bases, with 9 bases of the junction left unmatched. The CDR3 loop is CASSDAGTGVYEQYF. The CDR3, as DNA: TGTGCCAGCAGCGACGCCGGGACAGGAGTCTACGAGCAGTACTTC.

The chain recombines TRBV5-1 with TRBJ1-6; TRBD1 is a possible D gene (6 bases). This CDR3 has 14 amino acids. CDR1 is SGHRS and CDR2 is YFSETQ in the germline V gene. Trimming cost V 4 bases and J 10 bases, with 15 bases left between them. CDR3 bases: TGCGCCAGCAGCGGCTCGGGGGGGCAGTCACCCCTCCACTTT. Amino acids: CASSGSGGQSPLHF.

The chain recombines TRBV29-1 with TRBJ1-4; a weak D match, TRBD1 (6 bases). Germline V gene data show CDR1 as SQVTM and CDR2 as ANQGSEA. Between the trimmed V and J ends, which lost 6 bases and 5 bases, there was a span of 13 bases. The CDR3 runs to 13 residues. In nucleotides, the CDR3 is TGCAGCGTCATTATTACAGGGAATGAAAAACTGTTTTTT. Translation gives CSVIITGNEKLFF. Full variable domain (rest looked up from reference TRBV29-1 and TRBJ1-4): SAVISQKPSRDICQRGTSLTIQCQVDSQVTMMFWYRQQPGQSLTLIATANQGSEATYESGFVIDKFPISRPNLTFSTLTVSNMSPEDSSIYLCSVIITGNEKLFFGSGTQLSVL.

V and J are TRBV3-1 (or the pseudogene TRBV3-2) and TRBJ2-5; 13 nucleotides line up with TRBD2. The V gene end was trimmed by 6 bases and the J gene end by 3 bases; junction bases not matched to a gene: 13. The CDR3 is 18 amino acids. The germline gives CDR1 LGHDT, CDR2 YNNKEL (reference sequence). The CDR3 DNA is TGTGCCAGCAGGCCAACTAGCGGGAGGGTAGGGTGGAAAGAGACCCAGTACTTC. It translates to CASRPTSGRVGWKETQYF.

The chain's CDR3 is CASSFPQSGFGYGYTF. The DNA of the CDR3 is TGTGCCAGCAGCTTCCCGCAATCGGGGTTCGGCTATGGCTACACCTTC. This chain links TRBV7-2 with TRBJ1-2; D ambiguous. Trimming cost V 3 bases and J 4 bases, with 18 bases left between them. Germline CDR1 SGHTA, CDR2 FQGNSA. CDR3 size: 16 residues.

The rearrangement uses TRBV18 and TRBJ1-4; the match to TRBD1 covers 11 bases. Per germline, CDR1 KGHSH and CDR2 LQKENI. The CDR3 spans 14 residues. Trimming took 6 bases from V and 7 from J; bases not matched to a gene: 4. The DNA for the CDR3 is TGTGCCAGCTCTGAGGACAGGGGGCCTGAAAAACTGTTTTTT. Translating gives CASSEDRGPEKLFF.

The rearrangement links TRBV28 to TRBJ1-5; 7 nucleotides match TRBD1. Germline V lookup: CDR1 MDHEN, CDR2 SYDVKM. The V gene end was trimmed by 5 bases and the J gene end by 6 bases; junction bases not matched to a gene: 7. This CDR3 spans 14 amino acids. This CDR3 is CASSPTGLSQPQHF. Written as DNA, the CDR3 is TGTGCCAGCAGTCCGACAGGGTTAAGTCAGCCCCAGCATTTT.

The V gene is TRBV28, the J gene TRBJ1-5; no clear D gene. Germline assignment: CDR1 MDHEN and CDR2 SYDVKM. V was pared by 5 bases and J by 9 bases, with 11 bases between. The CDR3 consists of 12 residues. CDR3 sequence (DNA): TGTGCCAGCAGTCTGCAACGGGTGCCCCAGCATTTT. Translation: CASSLQRVPQHF.

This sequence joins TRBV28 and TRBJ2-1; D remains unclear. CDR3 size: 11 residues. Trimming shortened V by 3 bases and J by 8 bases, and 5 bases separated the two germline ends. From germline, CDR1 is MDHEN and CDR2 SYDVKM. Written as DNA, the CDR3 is TGTGCCAGCAGTTTTCTCTATGAGCAGTTCTTC. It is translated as CASSFLYEQFF.

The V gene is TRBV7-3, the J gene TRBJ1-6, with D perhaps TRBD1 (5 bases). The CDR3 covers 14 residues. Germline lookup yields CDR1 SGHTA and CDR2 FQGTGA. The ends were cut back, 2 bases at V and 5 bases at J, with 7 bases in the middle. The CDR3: CASSLGTNNSPLHF. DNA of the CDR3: TGTGCCAGCAGCTTAGGGACTAATAATTCACCCCTCCACTTT.

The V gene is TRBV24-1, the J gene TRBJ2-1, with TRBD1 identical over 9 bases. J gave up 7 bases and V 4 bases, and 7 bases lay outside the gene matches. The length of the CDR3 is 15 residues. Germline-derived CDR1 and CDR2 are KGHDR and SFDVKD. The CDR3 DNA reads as TGTGCCACCAGTGACCCGGGACAGGGAGGGAATGAGCAGTTCTTC. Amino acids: CATSDPGQGGNEQFF.

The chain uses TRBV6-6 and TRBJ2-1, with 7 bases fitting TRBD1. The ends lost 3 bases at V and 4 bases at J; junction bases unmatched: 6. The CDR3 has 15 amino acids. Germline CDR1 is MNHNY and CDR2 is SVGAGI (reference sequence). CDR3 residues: CASSYSGGSYNEQFF. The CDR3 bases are TGTGCCAGCAGTTATTCAGGGGGTTCATACAATGAGCAGTTCTTC.